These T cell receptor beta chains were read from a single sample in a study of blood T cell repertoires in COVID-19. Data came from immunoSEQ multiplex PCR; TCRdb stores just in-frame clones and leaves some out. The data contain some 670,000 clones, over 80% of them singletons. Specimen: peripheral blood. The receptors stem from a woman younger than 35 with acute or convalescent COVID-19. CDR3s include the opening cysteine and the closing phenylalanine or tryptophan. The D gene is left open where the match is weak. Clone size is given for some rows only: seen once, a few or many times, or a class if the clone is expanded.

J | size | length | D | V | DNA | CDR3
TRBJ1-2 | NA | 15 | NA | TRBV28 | TGTGCCAGCAACACGAGGCCAGTCCCTTTCTACGGCTACACCTTC | CASNTRPVPFYGYTF
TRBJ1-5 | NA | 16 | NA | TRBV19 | TGTGCCAGTAGTGAGGCTCTCCTGGGTGGGAATCAGCCCCAGCATTTT | CASSEALLGGNQPQHF
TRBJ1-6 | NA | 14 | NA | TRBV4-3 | TGCGCCAGCAGCCGGACAGCCAGGGATTCACCCCTCCACTTT | CASSRTARDSPLHF
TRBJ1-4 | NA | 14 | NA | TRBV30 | TGTGCCTGGAGTGTAAACCCCAGGGGTGAAAAACTGTTTTTT | CAWSVNPRGEKLFF
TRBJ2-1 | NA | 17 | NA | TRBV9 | TGTGCCAGCAGCGTAACCCCACTGCCGGGGTCCTACAATGAGCAGTTCTTC | CASSVTPLPGSYNEQFF
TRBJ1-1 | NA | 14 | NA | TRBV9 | TGTGCCAGCAGCCTATCGACAAGCAACACTGAAGCTTTCTTT | CASSLSTSNTEAFF
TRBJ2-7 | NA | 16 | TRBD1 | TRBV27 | TGTGCCAGCACAACCCTGCGGACAGGGGGCGGTTTCGAGCAGTACTTC | CASTTLRTGGGFEQYF
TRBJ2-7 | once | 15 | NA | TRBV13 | TGTGCCAGCAGCTTAGGGCCCCTTGTCGGCTACGAGCAGTACTTC | CASSLGPLVGYEQYF
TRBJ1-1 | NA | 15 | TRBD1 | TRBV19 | TGTGCCAGTAGTATTCGACAGGGGGTTAACACTGAAGCTTTCTTT | CASSIRQGVNTEAFF
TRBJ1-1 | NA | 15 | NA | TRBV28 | TGTGCCAGCAGCGGACCCGGGGTGATGAACACTGAAGCTTTCTTT | CASSGPGVMNTEAFF
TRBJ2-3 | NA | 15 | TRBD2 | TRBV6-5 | TGTGCCAGCAGTTACTTGGCGGGGGGGGAAGGTACGCAGTATTTT | CASSYLAGGEGTQYF
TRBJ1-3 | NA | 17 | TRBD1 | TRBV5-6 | TGTGCCAGCAGCCCCAGACCAGGGGGCATCTCTGGAAACACCATATATTTT | CASSPRPGGISGNTIYF
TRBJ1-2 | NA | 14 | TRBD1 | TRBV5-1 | TGCGCCAGCAGCTTGAGGACAGGGGAACACGGCTACACCTTC | CASSLRTGEHGYTF
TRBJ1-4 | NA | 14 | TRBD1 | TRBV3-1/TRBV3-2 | TGTGCCAGCAGCCAATTTGGGACAGATGAAAAACTGTTTTTT | CASSQFGTDEKLFF
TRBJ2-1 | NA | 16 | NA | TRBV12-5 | TGTGCTAGTGGTTTGGTACCTACGACTACTCACAATGAGCAGTTCTTC | CASGLVPTTTHNEQFF
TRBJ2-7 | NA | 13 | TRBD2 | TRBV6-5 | TGTGCCAGCAGTTACTCGCGGACTAGCTGGCAGTACTTC | CASSYSRTSWQYF
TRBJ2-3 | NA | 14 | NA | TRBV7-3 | TGTGCCAGCAGCTCAAGTACTTCCACAGATACGCAGTATTTT | CASSSSTSTDTQYF
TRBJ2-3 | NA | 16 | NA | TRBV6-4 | TGTGCCAGCACCCAGCCAGGAGCAGGGGAGACAGATACGCAGTATTTT | CASTQPGAGETDTQYF
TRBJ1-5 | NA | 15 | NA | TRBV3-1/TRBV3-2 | TGTGCCAGCAGCCAAGATTCCAGGATTAATCAGCCCCAGCATTTT | CASSQDSRINQPQHF
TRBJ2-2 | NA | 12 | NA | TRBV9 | TGTGCCAGCAGCGTCTCCACCGGGGAGCTGTTTTTT | CASSVSTGELFF
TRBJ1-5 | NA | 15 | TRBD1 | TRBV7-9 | TGTGCCAGCAGCTTCTCGGGACAGCGCAATCAGCCCCAGCATTTT | CASSFSGQRNQPQHF
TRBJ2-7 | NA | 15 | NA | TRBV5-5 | TGTGCCAGCAGCTTGGTTACAGGGAACTTAGGCGAGCAGTACTTC | CASSLVTGNLGEQYF
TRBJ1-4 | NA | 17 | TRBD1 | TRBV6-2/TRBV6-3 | TGTGCCAGCAGTCGCGGACAGGGAGGGTCTAGGAATGAAAAACTGTTTTTT | CASSRGQGGSRNEKLFF
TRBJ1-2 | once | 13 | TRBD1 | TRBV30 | TGTGCCTGGACCTCACAGGGGGCTGGGGGCTACACCTTC | CAWTSQGAGGYTF
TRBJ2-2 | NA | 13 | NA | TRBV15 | TGTGCCACCAGCAGAGATCCGACCGGGGAGCTGTTTTTT | CATSRDPTGELFF
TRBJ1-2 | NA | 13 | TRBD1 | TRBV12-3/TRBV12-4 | TGTGCCACCTCGGGACAGGGGGTTTGGGGCTACACCTTC | CATSGQGVWGYTF
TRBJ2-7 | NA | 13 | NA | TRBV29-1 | TGCAGCGTTGCCTCCGGGGAAGGTGGCGAGCAGTACTTC | CSVASGEGGEQYF
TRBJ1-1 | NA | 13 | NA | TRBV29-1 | TGCAGCGTTGGAGGGCCCCTGAACACTGAAGCTTTCTTT | CSVGGPLNTEAFF
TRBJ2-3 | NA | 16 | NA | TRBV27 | TGTGCCAGCAGTTGGGGCGGGGTCGCTTACACAGATACGCAGTATTTT | CASSWGGVAYTDTQYF
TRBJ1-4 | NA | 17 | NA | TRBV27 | TGTGCCAGCAGTTCCCTTGGAGGGAGAGAGAATAATGAAAAACTGTTTTTT | CASSSLGGRENNEKLFF
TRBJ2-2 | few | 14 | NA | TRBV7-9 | TGTGCCAGCAGAGCGCGTCAGAACACCGGGGAGCTGTTTTTT | CASRARQNTGELFF
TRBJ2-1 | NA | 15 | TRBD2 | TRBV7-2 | TGTGCCAGCAGCTCCTCGGGCGGGGGGTACAATGAGCAGTTCTTC | CASSSSGGGYNEQFF
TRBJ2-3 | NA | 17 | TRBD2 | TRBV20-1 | TGCAGTGCTAGTTCCTTTGGACTAGCGGGGGGGCAAGATACGCAGTATTTT | CSASSFGLAGGQDTQYF
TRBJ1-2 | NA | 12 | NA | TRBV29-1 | TGCAGCGTTGGGGACACGCACTATGGCTACACCTTC | CSVGDTHYGYTF
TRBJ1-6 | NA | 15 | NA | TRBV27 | TGTGCCAGCAGTCCCGACAGGCCCTCCTATTCACCCCTCCACTTT | CASSPDRPSYSPLHF
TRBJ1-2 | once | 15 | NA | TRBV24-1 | TGTGCCACCAGTGGAAGCAGGGGTTTTGACTATGGCTACACCTTC | CATSGSRGFDYGYTF
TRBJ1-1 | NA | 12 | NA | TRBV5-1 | TGCGCCAGCAGCCTGGACGGGATTGAAGCTTTCTTT | CASSLDGIEAFF
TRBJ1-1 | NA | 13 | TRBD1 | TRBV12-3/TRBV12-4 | TGTGCCAGCATACAGGGGGCGAACACTGAAGCTTTCTTT | CASIQGANTEAFF
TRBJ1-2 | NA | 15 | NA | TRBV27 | TGTGCCAGCAGTCCTCGGGGGACCGGGCGTTGGAGCTACACCTTC | CASSPRGTGRWSYTF
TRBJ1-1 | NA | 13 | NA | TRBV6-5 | TGTGCCAGCAGTCTCAGGGGGAACACTGAAGCTTTCTTT | CASSLRGNTEAFF
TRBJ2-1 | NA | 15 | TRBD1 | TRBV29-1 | TGCAGCGTTGTATTAGCACAGGGGATGATTGATGAGCAGTTCTTC | CSVVLAQGMIDEQFF
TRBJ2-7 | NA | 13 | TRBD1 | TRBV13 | TGTGCCAGCAGCCGGGGACAGGGAGACGAGCAGTACTTC | CASSRGQGDEQYF
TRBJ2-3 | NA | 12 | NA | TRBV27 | TGTGCCAGCAGTCCTGCGGGGATGCCGCAGTATTTT | CASSPAGMPQYF
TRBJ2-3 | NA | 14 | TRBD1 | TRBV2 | TGTGCCAGAGTCGCCGGGACAGGAACAGATACGCAGTATTTT | CARVAGTGTDTQYF
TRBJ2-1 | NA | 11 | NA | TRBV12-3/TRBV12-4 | TGTGCCAGCAGTGCGACTAGTCAGCAGTTCTTC | CASSATSQQFF
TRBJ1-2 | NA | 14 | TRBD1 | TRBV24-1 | TGTGCCACCAGTGAATTGGGGGACAGGGAAGGCTACACCTTC | CATSELGDREGYTF
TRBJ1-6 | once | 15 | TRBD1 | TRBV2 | TGTGCCAGCAGGAAGGGACAGCCCTATAATTCACCCCTCCACTTT | CASRKGQPYNSPLHF
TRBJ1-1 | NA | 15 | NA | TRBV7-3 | TGTGCCAGCAGCGATTGGACAGAGGTGAACACTGAAGCTTTCTTT | CASSDWTEVNTEAFF
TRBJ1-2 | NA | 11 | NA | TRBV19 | TGTGCCAGTAGTTTAAGAGGTGGCTACACCTTC | CASSLRGGYTF
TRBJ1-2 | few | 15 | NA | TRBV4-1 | TGCGCCAGCAGCCAAAGGGGCAGGGTACTGGATGGCTACACCTTC | CASSQRGRVLDGYTF
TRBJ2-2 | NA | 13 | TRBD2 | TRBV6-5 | TGTGCCACCAATACGGGGGGCACCGGGGAGCTGTTTTTT | CATNTGGTGELFF
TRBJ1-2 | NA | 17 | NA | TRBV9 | TGTGCCAGCAGCATCTCCTTAATGGGAGGGGGGAACTATGGCTACACCTTC | CASSISLMGGGNYGYTF
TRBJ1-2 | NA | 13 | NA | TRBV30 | TGTGCCTGGAGTGTAGACACAGCCAATGGCTACACCTTC | CAWSVDTANGYTF
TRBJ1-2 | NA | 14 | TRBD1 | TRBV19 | TGTGCCAGTAGCCGACAGGGAGTAGACTATGGCTACACCTTC | CASSRQGVDYGYTF